The 25 T cell receptor beta chains listed next were all sequenced from one sample in a study of beta chain features in type 1 diabetes. Since all of the isolated RNA was reverse transcribed, expressed TCRB transcripts were what got sequenced. Generated by immunoSEQ multiplex PCR, the TCRdb table keeps only in-frame clones and is missing some. The repertoire includes about 620,000 clones, roughly 16% of them detected once, and 0.09% to 0.095% sits in the top ten. The sequenced sample was naive CD4+ T cells from blood. All receptors come from a man aged 18 to 30 in good health.

This clone was counted between two and nine times. The chain links TRBV7-3 to TRBJ2-7; possible D gene TRBD2, 5 bases. This CDR3 is built from 15 residues. Per the germline V gene, CDR1 is SGHTA and CDR2 is FQGTGA. Trimming stripped 1 base from V and 0 bases from J, with 10 bases between. The CDR3 region is CASSLSPSNSYEQYF. The CDR3 bases are TGTGCCAGCAGCTTAAGTCCTAGCAACTCCTACGAGCAGTACTTC.

V is TRBV6-5 and J is TRBJ2-7, with D possibly being TRBD2 (6 bases). The germline V gene encodes CDR1 MNHEY and CDR2 SVGAGI. This CDR3 has 14 residues. The germline V and J ends were trimmed by 6 bases and 3 bases, with 15 bases remaining between them. The CDR3 protein is CASSSGGAVYEQYF. As DNA, the CDR3 is TGTGCCAGCAGCTCAGGCGGGGCCGTCTACGAGCAGTACTTC.

This chain connects TRBV2 to TRBJ2-7; 12 bases are shared with TRBD2. The germline V gene has CDR1 SNHLY and CDR2 FYNNEI. The CDR3 is 16 amino acids. Losses at the gene ends were 6 bases for V and 2 bases for J; bases not matched to a gene: 8. This chain's CDR3 is CASSLPTSGRTYEQYF. The CDR3 DNA reads TGTGCCAGCAGCTTACCGACTAGCGGGAGAACCTACGAGCAGTACTTC.

The genes are TRBV18 and TRBJ2-5; D is possibly TRBD1 or TRBD2 (5 bases each). V was pared by 0 bases and J by 3 bases, with 8 bases between. Germline loops: CDR1 KGHSH, CDR2 LQKENI. The CDR3 runs to 14 residues. This chain's CDR3 is CASSPPGTKETQYF. CDR3 bases: TGTGCCAGCTCACCACCCGGGACCAAAGAGACCCAGTACTTC. Together with reference TRBV18 and TRBJ2-5, the CDR3 gives the full variable domain: NAGVMQNPRHLVRRRGQEARLRCSPMKGHSHVYWYRQLPEEGLKFMVYLQKENIIDESGMPKERFSAEFPKEGPSILRIQQVVRGDSAAYFCASSPPGTKETQYFGPGTRLLVL.

V gene TRBV10-3 combines with J gene TRBJ1-4; D possibly corresponds to TRBD1 (6 bases). Germline V CDR1 and CDR2: ENHRY, SYGVKD. The germline V and J ends were trimmed by 2 bases and 7 bases, with 11 bases remaining between them. This CDR3 spans 14 amino acids. The CDR3 DNA is TGTGCCATCAGTGAGGGGGGCCTCGGTGAAAAACTGTTTTTT. Translated: CAISEGGLGEKLFF.

The chain carries TRBV19 and TRBJ1-1; TRBD1 matches at 7 bases. CDR1 is LNHDA and CDR2 is SQIVND in the germline V gene (reference sequence). The V gene end was trimmed by 2 bases and the J gene end by 0 bases; junction bases not matched to a gene: 3. The CDR3 sequence is 15 residues long. CDR3 DNA sequence: TGTGCCAGTAGTATAATCGGGACAGTGAACACTGAAGCTTTCTTT. Residues: CASSIIGTVNTEAFF.

The chain employs TRBV7-9 and TRBJ2-2; tentative D call: TRBD2 (5 bases). The V end lost 0 bases, the J end lost 2 bases, and 13 bases lay between the germline ends. Germline CDR1 reads SEHNR; CDR2 reads FQNEAQ (reference sequence). The CDR3 has 17 residues. CDR3 protein: CASSLAVGSVNTGELFF. CDR3 DNA sequence: TGTGCCAGCAGCTTAGCGGTTGGTAGCGTCAACACCGGGGAGCTGTTTTTT.

This clone was observed a few times. The chain links TRBV27 to TRBJ1-2; 9 bases map to TRBD1. The V segment lost 8 bases and the J segment 8 bases; nucleotides outside the gene matches: 15. The CDR3 contains 15 residues. Germline V gene sequence: CDR1 MNHEY, CDR2 SMNVEV (reference sequence). The CDR3 sequence is CASSIGTGSTGGYTF. The CDR3 DNA is TGTGCCAGCTCTATTGGGACAGGGTCAACTGGCGGCTACACCTTC.

The chain joins TRBV4-1 to TRBJ1-2, with TRBD1 as a possible D gene (6 bases). Trimming took 7 bases from V and 3 from J, leaving 18 bases between them. The CDR3 consists of 15 residues. Germline assignment: CDR1 MGHRA and CDR2 YSYEKL. CDR3 loop: CASKLQGSPYYGYTF. Written as DNA, the CDR3 is TGCGCCAGCAAGCTTCAGGGGAGCCCTTACTATGGCTACACCTTC.

V usage is TRBV28 and J usage is TRBJ2-5, with D possibly called TRBD1 or TRBD2 (6 bases each). The V and J ends lost 3 bases and 2 bases respectively, with 19 bases between them. Looked up from germline, CDR1 is MDHEN and CDR2 is SYDVKM. The length of the CDR3 is 17 residues. CDR3 in amino acids: CASSFFRGGFAQETQYF. The DNA for the CDR3 is TGTGCCAGCAGTTTTTTTAGAGGGGGGTTCGCTCAAGAGACCCAGTACTTC.

J is TRBJ2-7 and V is TRBV7-9; TRBD2 matches 13 bases. This CDR3 region has 15 residues. V gave up 0 bases and J gave up 6 bases; unmatched junction bases: 2. Germline lookup yields CDR1 SEHNR and CDR2 FQNEAQ (reference sequence). The CDR3 region is CASSLAGLAGIEQYF. CDR3 bases: TGTGCCAGCAGCTTAGCGGGACTAGCGGGGATCGAGCAGTACTTC.

This chain uses TRBV12-2 with TRBJ2-7; TRBD2, the table's D call, lacks a check against the DNA. TRBV12-2 represents a pseudogene. The CDR3 totals 16 residues. This chain's CDR3 is CASRLIAGAISYEQYF. The CDR3 DNA follows: TGTGCAAGTCGCTTAATAGCGGGGGCTATCTCCTACGAGCAGTACTTC.

The chain has TRBV6-5 and TRBJ1-6; D might be TRBD1 (5 bases). Germline values: CDR1 MNHEY, CDR2 SVGAGI. The ends were cut back, 0 bases at V and 6 bases at J, with 9 bases in the middle. The CDR3 runs to 15 residues. Written as DNA, the CDR3 is TGTGCCAGCAGTTACTCGGGGGGGGTTAATTCACCCCTCCACTTT. It codes for CASSYSGGVNSPLHF.

The CDR3 reads CASSLGAGTDTQYF. In DNA, the CDR3 is TGTGCCAGCAGCTTGGGTGCAGGCACAGATACGCAGTATTTT. The chain employs TRBV5-8 and TRBJ2-3; D remains ambiguous. The CDR3 covers 14 residues. V dropped 0 bases and J dropped 1 base, with 6 bases sitting between them. Looked up from germline, CDR1 is SGHTS and CDR2 is YDEGEE.

CDR3 nucleotides: TGCGCCAGCAGCCAAGATAGGGGACTAGCGGGAAGACCCTACGAGCAGTACTTC. Protein sequence: CASSQDRGLAGRPYEQYF. V is TRBV4-1 and J is TRBJ2-7, with 13 bases identical to TRBD2. V shed 0 bases, J shed 2 bases, and the junction held 7 bases outside the gene matches. CDR1 is MGHRA and CDR2 is YSYEKL in the germline V gene. This CDR3 is 18 amino acids long.

J is TRBJ2-2 and V is TRBV5-1; weak D call: TRBD2 (6 bases). The CDR3 is made up of 16 amino acids. With 0 bases removed from V and 4 bases from J, the gap between germline ends came to 13 bases. Germline-derived CDR1 and CDR2 are SGHRS and YFSETQ. CDR3 region: CASSLAIADGTGELFF. The CDR3 bases are TGCGCCAGCAGCTTGGCCATAGCGGATGGCACCGGGGAGCTGTTTTTT.

This clone was detected a few times. The V gene is TRBV18, the J gene TRBJ2-7; 9 bases are a match to TRBD1. With 2 bases clipped from V and 4 bases from J, the junction kept 9 bases outside the gene matches. Germline loops: CDR1 KGHSH, CDR2 LQKENI. CDR3 length equals 16 residues. The CDR3 DNA sequence: TGTGCCAGCTCACCAGTTGGGGGACAGGGCATTTACGAGCAGTACTTC. Its protein product is CASSPVGGQGIYEQYF. The complete variable domain, with remaining parts taken from reference TRBV18 and TRBJ2-7, reads NAGVMQNPRHLVRRRGQEARLRCSPMKGHSHVYWYRQLPEEGLKFMVYLQKENIIDESGMPKERFSAEFPKEGPSILRIQQVVRGDSAAYFCASSPVGGQGIYEQYFGPGTRLTVT.

This clone was seen only a few times. The chain has TRBV10-3 and TRBJ2-6, with 7 bases that match TRBD1. CDR3 length equals 17 residues. The V gene's germline CDR1 is ENHRY and CDR2 SYGVKD. The ends lost 5 bases at V and 0 bases at J; junction bases unmatched: 7. As DNA, the CDR3 is TGTGCCATCAGTCTACAGGGGTCCAGCTCTGGGGCCAACGTCCTGACTTTC. Translated: CAISLQGSSSGANVLTF.

The chain carries TRBV5-8 and TRBJ1-1; TRBD1 aligns across 7 bases. Trimming removed 2 bases from V and 10 bases from J; junction bases left unmatched: 11. CDR3 length: 14 amino acids. In germline, CDR1 is SGHTS, CDR2 YDEGEE. DNA for the CDR3: TGTGCCAGCAGCTTTCAGAGGGCACAGGGGCGAGCTTTCTTT. Protein: CASSFQRAQGRAFF.

The genes are TRBV28 and TRBJ2-3; 8 bases are shared with TRBD1. The CDR3 spans 15 residues. Germline V gene lookup returns CDR1 MDHEN and CDR2 SYDVKM. J gave up 0 bases and V 5 bases, and 4 bases lay outside the gene matches. The CDR3 DNA sequence: TGTGCCAGCAGTCTCAGGGGGCCCAGCACAGATACGCAGTATTTT. Translated: CASSLRGPSTDTQYF.

This clone came up a few times. The chain carries TRBV19 and TRBJ2-5; maybe TRBD2 (6 bases). The CDR3 loop spans 14 amino acids. CDR1 and CDR2 (germline): LNHDA, SQIVND (reference sequence). Trimming left V 3 bases short and J 2 bases short, with 10 bases between. CDR3 region: CASSIVGGQETQYF. The CDR3 DNA is TGTGCCAGTAGTATCGTCGGAGGGCAAGAGACCCAGTACTTC.

V usage is TRBV28 and J usage is TRBJ1-2; the D gene is possibly TRBD1 (5 bases). Germline CDR1 reads MDHEN; CDR2 reads SYDVKM. CDR3 length: 16 residues. Trimming removed 5 bases at V and 4 bases at J, with 20 bases between. CDR3 DNA sequence: TGTGCCAGCAGTCCTAGCCGAGGGCAGGGAGGCTATGGCTACACCTTC. This sequence encodes CASSPSRGQGGYGYTF.

The gene calls are TRBV10-3 and TRBJ2-2; a possible D gene is TRBD1 (6 bases). Per germline, CDR1 ENHRY and CDR2 SYGVKD. V lost 4 bases and J 5 bases, leaving 11 bases between the germline ends. CDR3 length: 14 residues. The CDR3 sequence is CAISGTASTGELFF. The CDR3 DNA is TGTGCCATCAGTGGGACAGCTTCGACCGGGGAGCTGTTTTTT.

This clone was found a few times. The rearrangement uses TRBV18 and TRBJ1-5, with no clear D. Germline values: CDR1 KGHSH, CDR2 LQKENI. Trimming left V 0 bases short and J 5 bases short, with 14 bases between. The CDR3 is 16 amino acids. CDR3 loop: CASSPPAWGKDQPQHF. Here the CDR3 DNA reads TGTGCCAGCTCACCACCGGCATGGGGTAAAGATCAGCCCCAGCATTTT.

This clone has only a few counts. The CDR3 bases are TGCGCCAGCAGCTTGGGAGGGGCGCTTGTTGGGCAGTATTTT. It specifies CASSLGGALVGQYF. V and J are TRBV5-1 and TRBJ2-3; D tentatively fits TRBD1 or TRBD2 (5 bases each). This CDR3 region has 14 residues. V was cut by 0 bases and J by 11 bases, with 16 bases left in between. Germline V CDR1 and CDR2: SGHRS, YFSETQ. The full variable domain, in which reference TRBV5-1 and TRBJ2-3 provide the parts outside the CDR3, is KAGVTQTPRYLIKTRGQQVTLSCSPISGHRSVSWYQQTPGQGLQFLFEYFSETQRNKGNFPGRFSGRQFSNSRSEMNVSTLELGDSALYLCASSLGGALVGQYFGPGTRLTVL.